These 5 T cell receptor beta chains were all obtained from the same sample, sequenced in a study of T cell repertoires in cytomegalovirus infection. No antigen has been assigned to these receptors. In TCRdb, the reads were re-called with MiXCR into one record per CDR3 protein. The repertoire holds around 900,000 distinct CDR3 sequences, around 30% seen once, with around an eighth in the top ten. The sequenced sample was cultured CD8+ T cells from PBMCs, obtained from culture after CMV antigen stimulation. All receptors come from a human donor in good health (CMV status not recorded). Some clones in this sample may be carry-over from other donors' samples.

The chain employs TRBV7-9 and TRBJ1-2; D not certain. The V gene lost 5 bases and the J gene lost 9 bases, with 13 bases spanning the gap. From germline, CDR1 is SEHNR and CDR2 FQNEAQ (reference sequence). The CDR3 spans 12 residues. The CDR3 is CASSLRGGRYTF. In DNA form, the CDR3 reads TGTGCCAGCAGCCTACGGGGAGGTCGCTACACCTTC.

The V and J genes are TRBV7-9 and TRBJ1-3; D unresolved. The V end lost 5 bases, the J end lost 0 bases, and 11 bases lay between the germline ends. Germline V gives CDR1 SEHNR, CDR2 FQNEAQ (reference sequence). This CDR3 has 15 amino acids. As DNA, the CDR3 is TGTGCCAGCAGCGGCAGCCTGTACTCTGGAAACACCATATATTTT. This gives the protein CASSGSLYSGNTIYF.

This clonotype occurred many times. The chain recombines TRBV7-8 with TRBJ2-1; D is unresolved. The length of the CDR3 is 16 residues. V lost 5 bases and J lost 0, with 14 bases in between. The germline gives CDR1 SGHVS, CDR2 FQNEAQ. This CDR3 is CASSLDGFSSYNEQFF. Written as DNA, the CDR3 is TGTGCCAGCAGCCTTGACGGGTTTTCCTCCTACAATGAGCAGTTCTTC.

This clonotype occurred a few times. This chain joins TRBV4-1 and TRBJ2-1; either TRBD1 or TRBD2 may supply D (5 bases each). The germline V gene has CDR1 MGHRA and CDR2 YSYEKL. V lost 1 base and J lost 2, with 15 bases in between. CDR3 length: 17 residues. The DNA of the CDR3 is TGCGCCAGCAGCCAAGTCGGGACGAGGGCTGCCTACAATGAGCAGTTCTTC. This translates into CASSQVGTRAAYNEQFF.

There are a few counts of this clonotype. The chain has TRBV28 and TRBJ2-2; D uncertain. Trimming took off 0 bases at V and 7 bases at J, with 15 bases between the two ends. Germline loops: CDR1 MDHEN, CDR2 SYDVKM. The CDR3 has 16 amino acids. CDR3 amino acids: CASSLWPRTSDGELFF. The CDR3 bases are TGTGCCAGCAGTTTATGGCCCCGGACCAGCGACGGGGAGCTGTTTTTT.